These 21 T cell receptor beta chains were all obtained from the same sample, sequenced in a study of beta chain features in type 1 diabetes. All of the isolated RNA was reverse transcribed, so expressed TCRB transcripts were sequenced. Repertoires were generated with immunoSEQ multiplex PCR, while TCRdb's copy carries only in-frame clones and drops some. The repertoire has roughly 24,000 clones, 55% to 75% of them found once; the top ten carry roughly 4.3%. Whole-study results and caveats: In all four CD4+ subsets, TCRB CDR3 length was significantly, moderately reduced in type 1 diabetes.

The antigens for these receptors are not known. Sequenced: Tregs from blood. The source is a man aged 18 to 35 with type 1 diabetes.

J is TRBJ2-4 and V is TRBV5-8; D gene ambiguous. Germline CDR1 reads SGHTS; CDR2 reads YDEGEE. Trimming pared 5 bases from V and 2 bases from J, leaving 8 bases between. This CDR3 region has 13 residues. CDR3 in amino acids: CASSFETKNIQYF. The DNA for the CDR3 is TGTGCCAGCAGTTTTGAGACCAAAAACATTCAGTACTTC. Full variable domain (remainder filled in from reference TRBV5-8 and TRBJ2-4): EAGVTQSPTHLIKTRGQQATLRCSPISGHTSVYWYQQALGLGLQFLLWYDEGEERNRGNFPPRFSGRQFPNYSSELNVNALELEDSALYLCASSFETKNIQYFGAGTRLSVL.

The chain links TRBV7-2 to TRBJ2-1, with 8 bases identical to TRBD1. CDR1 is SGHTA, CDR2 FQGNSA, per germline. J gave up 2 bases and V 0 bases, and 0 bases lay outside the gene matches. The CDR3 length is 15 residues. CDR3 in amino acids: CASSLARGPYNEQFF. CDR3 nucleotides: TGTGCCAGCAGCTTAGCCAGGGGGCCCTACAATGAGCAGTTCTTC.

This rearrangement joins TRBV7-6 to TRBJ2-1, with 11 nucleotides matching TRBD2. CDR1 is SGHVS, CDR2 FNYEAQ, per germline. The CDR3 sequence is 15 residues long. Trimming at V came to 4 bases and at J to 8 bases, leaving 7 bases not matched to a gene. The CDR3 loop reads CASSYLAGGFDEQFF. CDR3 DNA sequence: TGTGCCAGCAGCTACTTAGCGGGGGGGTTCGATGAGCAGTTCTTC.

This clone turned up a few times. The chain links TRBV10-3 to TRBJ2-7; 11 bases are shared with TRBD1. The CDR3 extends over 13 amino acids. The junction had 1 base not matched to a gene; V was cut back by 6 bases and J by 3 bases. Germline CDR1 reads ENHRY; CDR2 reads SYGVKD. In DNA, the CDR3 is TGTGCCATCAGGGGGACAGGGGGCTACGAGCAGTACTTC. It specifies CAIRGTGGYEQYF.

This clone has just one count. This chain uses TRBV6-1 with TRBJ1-1; TRBD1 aligns across 7 bases. V gave up 4 bases and J gave up 4 bases; unmatched junction bases: 6. Looked up from germline, CDR1 is MNHNS and CDR2 is SASEGT. This CDR3 has 14 residues. The CDR3, as DNA: TGTGCCAGCAGTGCAGGGGGTTTCGGCACTGAAGCTTTCTTT. This codes for CASSAGGFGTEAFF.

The CDR3 sequence is CASSSFTGGRETQYF. As DNA, the CDR3 is TGTGCCAGCAGCTCCTTCACAGGGGGCAGGGAGACCCAGTACTTC. The chain is built from TRBV7-2 and TRBJ2-5; 9 bases are shared with TRBD1. V shed 4 bases and J 5 bases; nucleotides not matched to a gene: 8. In germline, CDR1 is SGHTA, CDR2 FQGNSA. This CDR3 comprises 15 residues.

The V call is TRBV11-2, the J call TRBJ1-1; D gene unclear. Per germline, CDR1 SGHAT and CDR2 FQNNGV. This CDR3 has 15 amino acids. V was shortened by 1 base and J by 1 base, with 10 bases between the two germline ends. This CDR3 reads CASSLGTGWNTEAFF. The CDR3 DNA follows: TGTGCCAGCAGCTTAGGTACGGGGTGGAACACTGAAGCTTTCTTT.

The V and J genes are TRBV29-1 and TRBJ2-3, with 8 nucleotides matching TRBD1. This CDR3 spans 14 amino acids. Per germline, CDR1 SQVTM and CDR2 ANQGSEA. The ends lost 3 bases at V and 1 base at J; junction bases unmatched: 3. CDR3 protein: CSVDAGGGTDTQYF. DNA for the CDR3: TGCAGCGTTGACGCAGGGGGCGGCACAGATACGCAGTATTTT.

The sample holds one count of this clone. The chain is built from TRBV5-1 and TRBJ2-2, with 9 bases fitting TRBD2. The V gene's germline CDR1 is SGHRS and CDR2 YFSETQ. This CDR3 region has 17 residues. V shed 2 bases and J 1 base; nucleotides not matched to a gene: 6. The chain's CDR3 is CASSFMPSGVNTGELFF. The CDR3 DNA sequence: TGCGCCAGCAGCTTTATGCCTAGCGGGGTGAACACCGGGGAGCTGTTTTTT. Variable domain in full (rest from reference TRBV5-1 and TRBJ2-2): KAGVTQTPRYLIKTRGQQVTLSCSPISGHRSVSWYQQTPGQGLQFLFEYFSETQRNKGNFPGRFSGRQFSNSRSEMNVSTLELGDSALYLCASSFMPSGVNTGELFFGEGSRLTVL.

The chain joins TRBV7-9 to TRBJ2-5; D is perhaps TRBD2 (7 bases). CDR1 and CDR2 (germline): SEHNR, FQNEAQ (reference sequence). This CDR3 spans 17 amino acids. The V end lost 3 bases, the J end lost 3 bases, and 20 bases lay between the germline ends. The DNA of the CDR3 is TGTGCCAGCAGCTTGTCTAGGGGGGGCGGGACGGAAGAGACCCAGTACTTC. Amino acid sequence: CASSLSRGGGTEETQYF.

Here the CDR3 DNA reads TGTGCCAGCAGCCTCCGAACCGGGGGGGATGGGGAGCAGTACTTC. This encodes CASSLRTGGDGEQYF. V usage is TRBV7-2 and J usage is TRBJ2-7; 8 nucleotides match TRBD2. J gave up 7 bases and V 5 bases, and 13 bases lay outside the gene matches. CDR1 is SGHTA, CDR2 FQGNSA, per germline. The CDR3 sequence is 15 residues long.

This rearrangement joins TRBV25-1 to TRBJ2-7; 9 bases map to TRBD2. V shed 5 bases, J shed 4 bases, and the junction held 9 bases outside the gene matches. Germline CDR1 and CDR2: MGHDK and SYGVNS. CDR3 size: 15 residues. The CDR3 region has the DNA TGTGCCAGCAGTCCGGGGGGTAGCGGGAGTTACGAGCAGTACTTC. Residues: CASSPGGSGSYEQYF.

The chain joins TRBV5-1 to TRBJ2-1; 11 bases align to TRBD1. The CDR3 runs 13 residues. Germline V lookup: CDR1 SGHRS, CDR2 YFSETQ. Unmatched junction bases numbered 1, after V lost 4 bases and J lost 7 bases. CDR3 loop: CASSRDRGNEQFF. In nucleotides, the CDR3 is TGCGCCAGCAGCAGGGACAGGGGGAATGAGCAGTTCTTC.

The V and J genes are TRBV11-2 and TRBJ2-5, with 12 nucleotides matching TRBD2. Germline V gene data show CDR1 as SGHAT and CDR2 as FQNNGV. The CDR3 runs 16 residues. The junction had 7 bases not matched to a gene; V was cut back by 1 base and J by 7 bases. CDR3 DNA: TGTGCCAGCAGCTTAGTGGCTAGCGGGGGGGTCCGGACCCAGTACTTC. Encoded protein: CASSLVASGGVRTQYF. Combining the CDR3 with reference TRBV11-2 and TRBJ2-5 gives the whole variable domain EAGVAQSPRYKIIEKRQSVAFWCNPISGHATLYWYQQILGQGPKLLIQFQNNGVVDDSQLPKDRFSAERLKGVDSTLKIQPAKLEDSAVYLCASSLVASGGVRTQYFGPGTRLLVL.

The chain has TRBV6-1 and TRBJ2-7; D not certain. Germline CDR1 reads MNHNS; CDR2 reads SASEGT. The CDR3 consists of 12 residues. With 4 bases removed from V and 5 bases from J, the gap between germline ends came to 9 bases. This chain's CDR3 is CASSADTDEQYF. Written as DNA, the CDR3 is TGTGCCAGCAGTGCAGACACGGACGAGCAGTACTTC.

Only a few counts were recorded for this clone. V and J are TRBV5-1 and TRBJ1-1, with TRBD1 as a possible D gene (5 bases). Germline lookup yields CDR1 SGHRS and CDR2 YFSETQ. The CDR3 has 15 residues. Deletions cut 4 bases from V and 1 base from J, with 14 bases between. The chain's CDR3 is CASSGTGKGNTEAFF. The CDR3 bases are TGCGCCAGCAGCGGGACTGGTAAGGGGAACACTGAAGCTTTCTTT.

This sequence joins TRBV29-1 and TRBJ1-4; 9 nucleotides match TRBD1. Trimming removed 5 bases from V and 3 bases from J; junction bases left unmatched: 4. The CDR3 covers 14 residues. The germline gives CDR1 SQVTM, CDR2 ANQGSEA. The CDR3 DNA reads TGCAGCGTTAGCACAGGGGGCTCTAATGAAAAACTGTTTTTT. Translated: CSVSTGGSNEKLFF. Looking up the rest from reference TRBV29-1 and TRBJ1-4 gives the full variable domain: SAVISQKPSRDICQRGTSLTIQCQVDSQVTMMFWYRQQPGQSLTLIATANQGSEATYESGFVIDKFPISRPNLTFSTLTVSNMSPEDSSIYLCSVSTGGSNEKLFFGSGTQLSVL.

The gene calls are TRBV7-9 and TRBJ1-2; D remains ambiguous. Per germline, CDR1 SEHNR and CDR2 FQNEAQ (reference sequence). V lost 4 bases and J lost 3, with 18 bases in between. The CDR3 is 16 residues long. Here the CDR3 reads CASSSIRVSLYYGYTF. The CDR3 DNA is TGTGCCAGCAGCTCGATTCGGGTCTCTTTGTACTATGGCTACACCTTC.

The rearrangement uses TRBV7-8 and TRBJ2-1, with D tentatively TRBD1 (8 bases). The germline CDR1 and CDR2 sequences are SGHVS and FQNEAQ. The CDR3 runs to 17 residues. Trimming removed 3 bases from V and 6 bases from J, with 21 bases in between. The CDR3 nucleotides read TGTGCCAGCAGCTTTACACAGGGGGGGGGCAGCCGCAATGAGCAGTTCTTC. The encoded protein is CASSFTQGGGSRNEQFF.

The CDR3 DNA reads TGCGCCAGCAGCTTGACTAGCGGGGCCAGCTATACGCAGTATTTT. It yields the protein CASSLTSGASYTQYF. The chain links TRBV10-2 to TRBJ2-3, with 11 bases aligning to TRBD2. The CDR3 loop spans 15 amino acids. Per germline, CDR1 WSHSY and CDR2 SAAADI. J gave up 7 bases and V 6 bases, and 9 bases lay outside the gene matches.

This clone was seen just once. The chain combines TRBV6-5 with TRBJ2-3, with D perhaps TRBD2 (6 bases). This CDR3 spans 14 amino acids. Germline loops: CDR1 MNHEY, CDR2 SVGAGI. The V and J ends lost 6 bases and 2 bases respectively, with 12 bases between them. The DNA of the CDR3 is TGTGCCAGCAGGCGGAGGGGATCCACAGATACGCAGTATTTT. Translation: CASRRRGSTDTQYF.